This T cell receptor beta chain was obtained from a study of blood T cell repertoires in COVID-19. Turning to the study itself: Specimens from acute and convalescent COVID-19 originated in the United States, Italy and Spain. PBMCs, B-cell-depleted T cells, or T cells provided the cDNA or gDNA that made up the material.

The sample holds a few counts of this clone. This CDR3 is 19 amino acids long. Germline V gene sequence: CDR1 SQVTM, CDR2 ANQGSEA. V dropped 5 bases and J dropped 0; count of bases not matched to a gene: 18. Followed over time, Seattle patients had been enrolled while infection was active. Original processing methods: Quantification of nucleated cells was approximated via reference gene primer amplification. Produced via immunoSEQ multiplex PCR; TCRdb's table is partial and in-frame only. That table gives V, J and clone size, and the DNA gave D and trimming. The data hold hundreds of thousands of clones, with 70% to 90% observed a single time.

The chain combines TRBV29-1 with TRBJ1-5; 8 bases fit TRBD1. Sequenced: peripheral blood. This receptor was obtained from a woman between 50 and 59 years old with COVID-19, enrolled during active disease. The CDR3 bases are TGCAGCGTTCGAATAGGTTCGGGCAGGGGGCTAGATAGCAATCAGCCCCAGCATTTT. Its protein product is CSVRIGSGRGLDSNQPQHF.